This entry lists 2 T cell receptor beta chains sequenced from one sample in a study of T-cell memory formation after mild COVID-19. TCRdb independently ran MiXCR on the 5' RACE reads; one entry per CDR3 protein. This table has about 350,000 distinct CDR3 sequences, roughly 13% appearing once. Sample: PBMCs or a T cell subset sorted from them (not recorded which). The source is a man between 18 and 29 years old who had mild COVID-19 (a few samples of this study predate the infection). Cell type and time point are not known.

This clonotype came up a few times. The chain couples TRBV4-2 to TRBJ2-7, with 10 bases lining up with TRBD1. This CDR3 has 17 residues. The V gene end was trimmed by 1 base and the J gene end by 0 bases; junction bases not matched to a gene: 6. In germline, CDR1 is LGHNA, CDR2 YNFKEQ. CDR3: CASSQGDRGRDSYEQYF. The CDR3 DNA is TGTGCCAGCAGCCAAGGCGACAGGGGGCGAGACTCCTACGAGCAGTACTTC.

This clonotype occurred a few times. The CDR3 loop is CASSPSQGAWGNTIYF. In nucleotides, the CDR3 is TGTGCCAGCAGCCCGTCCCAGGGGGCGTGGGGAAACACCATATATTTT. The rearrangement uses TRBV7-8 and TRBJ1-3; 8 bases agree with TRBD1. Losses at the gene ends were 5 bases for V and 4 bases for J; bases not matched to a gene: 10. The CDR3 loop spans 16 amino acids. CDR1 SGHVS and CDR2 FQNEAQ come from the germline V gene.